This T cell receptor beta chain was obtained from a study of T cells in Graves' hyperthyroidism and ophthalmopathy. This CDR3 is 17 amino acids long. V lost 0 bases, J lost 8 bases, and 19 bases lay in between. CDR1 MNHEY and CDR2 SVGAGI come from the germline V gene. From RNA transcripts, TCR beta CDR3 regions were amplified. A first-round RT-PCR of the TCR CDR3 used the HTBI primer set. TCRdb re-derived calls from the multiplex PCR reads in MiXCR, one entry per CDR3 protein. The data show 460,000 or so distinct CDR3 sequences, approximately 15% seen once. This sequence was found in a woman aged 18-30 years with Graves' hyperthyroidism. Source material: blood. The V and J genes are TRBV6-5 and TRBJ2-2, with D maybe TRBD2 (6 bases). CDR3 bases: TGTGCCAGCAGTTACTCGCGACTAGTTATCTCTAGGGGGGAGCTGTTTTTT. This encodes CASSYSRLVISRGELFF.